The rows below give T cell receptor beta chains drawn from one sample of a study of T cells after yellow fever vaccination. MiXCR, applied by TCRdb to the 5' RACE reads, yields one record per CDR3 protein. The table lists a few hundred thousand distinct CDR3 sequences, 3.6% of them singletons, with around 24% in the top ten. The sample in question was PBMCs, obtained on the day of the yellow fever booster vaccination. The source of these receptors is a man in his late teens or twenties who received the YFV17D yellow fever vaccine. Both conserved end residues are part of each CDR3. A D gene is named only where the DNA matches it firmly. Size is omitted from some rows. Given values are once, few, many or a class for expanded clones.

j_call clone_size v_call d_call cdr3_nt cdr3_aa
TRBJ2-3 many TRBV6-2/TRBV6-3 TRBD2 TGTGCCAGCAGCCGAGCGGGGGAGGCAGATACGCAGTATTTT CASSRAGEADTQYF
TRBJ1-2 many TRBV7-2 NA TGTGCCAGCAGCTCGCCCCGGGCCCGCTCAGGTGGCTACACCTTC CASSSPRARSGGYTF
TRBJ1-2 NA TRBV13 NA TGTGCCAGCAGTCCCCAGGGAGGACAGCTAAACTATGGCTACACCTTC CASSPQGGQLNYGYTF
TRBJ1-2 NA TRBV12-3/TRBV12-4 NA TGTGCCAGCGGGGGGGGGGCCGATGGCTACACCTTC CASGGGADGYTF
TRBJ1-5 many TRBV6-6 NA TGTGCCAGCAGTTACCGGGCCGGTCATAGCAATCAGCCCCAGCATTTT CASSYRAGHSNQPQHF
TRBJ2-2 many TRBV5-1 TRBD1 TGCGCCAGCAGTCAGACAGGGGAGCCGAACACCGGGGAGCTGTTTTTT CASSQTGEPNTGELFF
TRBJ2-2 many TRBV7-8 NA TGTGCCAGCAGCGGTATCTTACACACCGGGGAGCTGTTTTTT CASSGILHTGELFF
TRBJ2-3 few TRBV5-1 NA TGCGCCAGCAGCCCCCAGGCGGCAGGGGGGGATACGCAGTATTTT CASSPQAAGGDTQYF
TRBJ2-3 few TRBV24-1 NA TGTGCCACCAGTGATCCGGGACTGGGCACAGATACGCAGTATTTT CATSDPGLGTDTQYF
TRBJ1-2 NA TRBV7-2 NA TGTGCCAGCAGCTTAGGGGGGGCGCATAATGGCTACACCTTC CASSLGGAHNGYTF
TRBJ2-2 many TRBV20-1 NA TGCAGTGCGAGTTACACCGGGGAGCTGTTTTTT CSASYTGELFF
TRBJ2-3 few TRBV20-1 NA TGCAGTGCTAGAGATCGGGGCAGGGTTGGCCCAGATACGCAGTATTTT CSARDRGRVGPDTQYF
TRBJ2-5 few TRBV4-1 TRBD1 TGCGCCAGCAGCCAACAGGGGGTTGGGGAGACCCAGTACTTC CASSQQGVGETQYF
TRBJ2-7 NA TRBV4-1 NA TGCGCCAGCAGCCGAATCTTGGTGGGGGAGCAGTACTTC CASSRILVGEQYF
TRBJ1-1 many TRBV19 TRBD1 TGTGCCAGTAGGCGGGACAGACTCGCCTCTGAAGCTTTCTTT CASRRDRLASEAFF
TRBJ2-5 many TRBV15 NA TGTGCCACCAGCAGTCGAGAGAGGGGCGAGACCCAGTACTTC CATSSRERGETQYF
TRBJ1-5 NA TRBV7-2 TRBD1 TGTGCCAGCAGCGCCAAGACAGGGCTCCAGCCCCAGCATTTT CASSAKTGLQPQHF
TRBJ2-2 many TRBV4-3 NA TGCGCCAGCAGCCAAGATCGAGGGTATGGCGGGGAGCTGTTTTTT CASSQDRGYGGELFF
TRBJ2-6 many TRBV12-3/TRBV12-4 NA TGTGCCAGCACTAACTTCAACGTCCTGACTTTC CASTNFNVLTF
TRBJ1-5 NA TRBV5-1 NA TGCGCCAGCAGCTTGGGGGTCCAGGCGAATCAGCCCCAGCATTTT CASSLGVQANQPQHF
TRBJ2-5 NA TRBV11-2 TRBD1 TGTGCCAGCAGCGCCGGGACAGTGCTTCAAGAGACCCAGTACTTC CASSAGTVLQETQYF